These 30 T cell receptor beta chains were all obtained from the same sample, sequenced in a study of CD8 T cell repertoires and HIV-1 epitope variants. Sequencing used immunoSEQ multiplex PCR; TCRdb keeps in-frame clones, though not all of them. The profile shows under 100,000 clones, over 70% of them singletons. The specimen sequenced was uncultured baseline CD8+ T cells from peripheral blood mononuclear cells (PBMCs). Every receptor here comes from a male donor with HIV.

The chain combines TRBV5-1 with TRBJ2-3, with 13 nucleotides matching TRBD2. CDR3 size: 17 residues. CDR1 SGHRS and CDR2 YFSETQ come from the germline V gene. Trimming cost V 4 bases and J 4 bases; bases outside gene matches: 9. CDR3 bases: TGCGCCAGCAGCCGCGGACTAGCGGGAGCTATTGCAGATACGCAGTATTTT. Translating gives CASSRGLAGAIADTQYF.

This clone came up a few times. This specimen includes other DNA sequences encoding the same CDR3. The chain joins TRBV27 to TRBJ1-1; D is unclear. Germline V gene lookup returns CDR1 MNHEY and CDR2 SMNVEV (reference sequence). CDR3 length: 13 amino acids. Trimming pared 5 bases from V and 3 bases from J, leaving 10 bases between. For the CDR3, the DNA is TGTGCCAGCAGTCATACCTGGGACACTGAAGCTTTCTTT. It encodes CASSHTWDTEAFF.

This clone was recorded at least ten times. The gene calls are TRBV4-1 and TRBJ1-1, with unresolved D. The CDR3 runs 14 residues. V shed 5 bases and J shed 4 bases, with 14 bases lying between them. Looked up from germline, CDR1 is MGHRA and CDR2 is YSYEKL. The CDR3 coding sequence is TGCGCCAGCAGCGCCCCGACATCGGGCACTGAAGCTTTCTTT. It codes for CASSAPTSGTEAFF.

With regard to this clone: It differs at one base from a far larger clone, so likely a read error. The chain combines TRBV27 with TRBJ2-7; no firm D call. The J call is in doubt because the DNA end fits TRBJ2-1 better. The CDR3 consists of 14 residues. Germline V gives CDR1 MNHEY, CDR2 SMNVEV (reference sequence). DNA for the CDR3: TGTGCCAGCAGTTCAGATGTCTCGGCCTACGAGCAGTTCTTC. Protein: CASSSDVSAYEQFF.

This clone was detected a few times. The chain uses TRBV5-5 and TRBJ1-2; unclear D gene. V was shortened by 4 bases and J by 8 bases, with 21 bases between the two germline ends. The CDR3 extends over 15 amino acids. Germline V gives CDR1 SGHKS, CDR2 YYEKEE (reference sequence). The CDR3 here is CASSPFPGGAGGYTF. As DNA, the CDR3 is TGTGCCAGCAGCCCGTTCCCGGGCGGTGCGGGAGGCTACACCTTC.

This rearrangement joins TRBV30 to TRBJ1-4, with D unclear. This CDR3 has 12 residues. In germline, CDR1 is GTSNPN, CDR2 SVGIG (reference sequence). Trimming took 8 bases from V and 5 from J, leaving 12 bases between them. This chain's CDR3 is CAVEGGNEKLFF. As DNA, the CDR3 is TGTGCCGTTGAGGGAGGGAATGAAAAACTGTTTTTT.

V usage is TRBV19 and J usage is TRBJ1-1; D is perhaps TRBD1 (5 bases). The germline V and J ends were trimmed by 7 bases and 5 bases, with 14 bases remaining between them. Germline values: CDR1 LNHDA, CDR2 SQIVND (reference sequence). The CDR3 has 13 amino acids. CDR3 sequence: CASTGKGMTEAFF. CDR3 nucleotides: TGTGCCAGTACTGGAAAGGGGATGACTGAAGCTTTCTTT.

This clone occurred once. V and J are TRBV5-4 and TRBJ2-5; 16 bases line up with TRBD2. V shed 4 bases and J 7 bases; nucleotides not matched to a gene: 13. CDR3 length: 18 amino acids. Germline V gives CDR1 SGHNT, CDR2 YYREEE (reference sequence). The CDR3 nucleotides are TGTGCCAGCAGCCCCGGGACTAGCGGGGGGGGTTCCAGGGGGACCCAGTACTTC. Translating gives CASSPGTSGGGSRGTQYF.

V usage is TRBV7-9 and J usage is TRBJ2-1; D not resolved. This CDR3 region has 13 residues. Trimming took off 9 bases at V and 0 bases at J, with 9 bases between the two ends. Germline V gives CDR1 SEHNR, CDR2 FQNEAQ (reference sequence). The CDR3 reads CASILSSYNEQFF. CDR3 nucleotides: TGTGCCAGTATATTGAGCTCCTACAATGAGCAGTTCTTC.

This clone has a handful of counts. The chain links TRBV19 to TRBJ1-1; D remains unclear. V was cut by 7 bases and J by 1 base, with 7 bases left in between. The germline CDR1 and CDR2 sequences are LNHDA and SQIVND (reference sequence). The CDR3 is 12 amino acids. CDR3 sequence reads: CASMPGNTEAFF. DNA of the CDR3: TGTGCCAGTATGCCAGGGAACACTGAAGCTTTCTTT.

The CDR3 DNA reads as TGTGCCAGTAGTCCGACAGGGAAAACTAACACCGGGGAGCTGTTTTTT. Its protein is CASSPTGKTNTGELFF. This rearrangement joins TRBV19 to TRBJ2-2, with 7 bases identical to TRBD1. CDR1 is LNHDA, CDR2 SQIVND, per germline (reference sequence). V lost 5 bases, J lost 2 bases, and 8 bases stayed unmatched. The CDR3 covers 16 residues. The whole variable domain, filled in from reference TRBV19 and TRBJ2-2, reads DGGITQSPKYLFRKEGQNVTLSCEQNLNHDAMYWYRQDPGQGLRLIYYSQIVNDFQKGDIAEGYSVSREKKESFPLTVTSAQKNPTAFYLCASSPTGKTNTGELFFGEGSRLTVL.

The chain employs TRBV7-3 and TRBJ2-1; 8 bases line up with TRBD2. The trim removed 3 bases at V and 5 bases at J, leaving 6 bases unmatched. The CDR3 contains 15 residues. Germline CDR1 reads SGHTA; CDR2 reads FQGTGA. CDR3 residues: CASSLGGGRDNEQFF. As DNA, the CDR3 is TGTGCCAGCAGCTTGGGCGGGGGGCGAGACAATGAGCAGTTCTTC.

The chain employs TRBV6-1 and TRBJ1-2; no reliable D call. Looked up from germline, CDR1 is MNHNS and CDR2 is SASEGT. V was pared by 1 base and J by 4 bases, with 10 bases between. The CDR3 covers 14 residues. In DNA form, the CDR3 reads TGTGCCAGCAGTGAAGAGGGAACAGCCTATGGCTACACCTTC. Its translation is CASSEEGTAYGYTF.

The chain employs TRBV10-2 and TRBJ2-7, with TRBD2 identical over 7 bases. This CDR3 spans 14 amino acids. V was clipped by 5 bases and J by 4 bases; unmatched bases: 8. The germline V gene has CDR1 WSHSY and CDR2 SAAADI. The CDR3 is CASSPGLDSYEQYF. The CDR3 DNA reads as TGCGCCAGCAGTCCTGGACTAGACTCTTACGAGCAGTACTTC.

V and J are TRBV18 and TRBJ2-7, with TRBD2 identical over 8 bases. After removal of 6 bases from V and 6 bases from J, the junction contained 13 bases not matched to a gene. The V gene's germline CDR1 is KGHSH and CDR2 LQKENI. The CDR3 loop spans 15 amino acids. The CDR3 spells CASSTLGREEAEQYF. The CDR3 DNA reads TGTGCCAGCTCTACTCTGGGGCGGGAGGAAGCCGAGCAGTACTTC.

The chain joins TRBV5-4 to TRBJ2-1, with TRBD2 matching over 9 bases. The ends lost 3 bases at V and 7 bases at J; junction bases unmatched: 11. This CDR3 contains 16 residues. The germline V gene encodes CDR1 SGHNT and CDR2 YYREEE (reference sequence). CDR3 bases: TGTGCCAGCAGCTCCCCACTCGGGGCGGGAGGGAATGAGCAGTTCTTC. It specifies CASSSPLGAGGNEQFF.

The chain carries TRBV19 and TRBJ1-3; 7 bases map to TRBD1. J lost 1 base, V lost 8 bases, and 5 bases had no gene match. From germline, CDR1 is LNHDA and CDR2 SQIVND (reference sequence). The CDR3 loop spans 14 amino acids. In DNA, the CDR3 is TGTGCCAGTGGCGACAGGGATTCTGGAAACACCATATATTTT. Protein sequence: CASGDRDSGNTIYF.

The chain recombines TRBV14 with TRBJ2-1, with no clear D. Trimming shortened V by 4 bases and J by 9 bases, and 10 bases separated the two germline ends. Per the germline V gene, CDR1 is SGHDN and CDR2 is FVKESK. The CDR3 runs 12 residues. Written as DNA, the CDR3 is TGTGCCAGCAGCCCGCCGGCGAGTGAGCAGTTCTTC. It encodes CASSPPASEQFF.

This clone showed up just a few times. V usage is TRBV6-6 and J usage is TRBJ2-1, with D possibly matching TRBD2 (5 bases). The CDR3 extends over 12 amino acids. CDR1 and CDR2 (germline): MNHNY, SVGAGI (reference sequence). V was clipped by 2 bases and J by 14 bases, with 13 bases between them. The CDR3 here is CASSYEGVNEFF. CDR3 DNA: TGTGCCAGCAGTTACGAGGGAGTTAATGAGTTCTTC.

This clone was seen just once. The chain recombines TRBV6-5 with TRBJ1-1, with no clear D. This CDR3 has 14 residues. The germline V gene encodes CDR1 MNHEY and CDR2 SVGAGI. V lost 5 bases and J lost 2, with 12 bases in between. The CDR3 spells CASSLMTGNTEAFF. The DNA for the CDR3 is TGTGCCAGCAGTCTTATGACGGGAAACACTGAAGCTTTCTTT.

V gene TRBV6-1 combines with J gene TRBJ2-4; TRBD1 is a possible D gene (6 bases). This CDR3 is 14 amino acids long. V lost 4 bases to trimming and J lost 3 bases, with 10 bases between them. CDR1 and CDR2 (germline): MNHNS, SASEGT. CDR3 nucleotide sequence: TGTGCCAGCAGTGGGACAGATTACAAAAACATTCAGTACTTC. This sequence encodes CASSGTDYKNIQYF.

This clone was seen only a few times. The chain employs TRBV29-1 and TRBJ1-5; D gene unclear. V lost 4 bases to trimming and J lost 4 bases, with 11 bases between them. There are 13 residues in the CDR3. Looked up from germline, CDR1 is SQVTM and CDR2 is ANQGSEA. The CDR3 loop is CSVVMGRNQPQHF. The DNA of the CDR3 is TGCAGCGTTGTGATGGGCAGGAATCAGCCCCAGCATTTT.

The chain couples TRBV6-6 to TRBJ2-2, with no clear D. Germline CDR1 MNHNY, CDR2 SVGAGI (reference sequence). The CDR3 length is 14 residues. V dropped 5 bases and J dropped 1 base, with 8 bases sitting between them. As DNA, the CDR3 is TGTGCCAGCAGTCACGAAGGGAACACCGGGGAGCTGTTTTTT. This gives the protein CASSHEGNTGELFF.

V usage is TRBV6-5 and J usage is TRBJ2-3, with 7 bases lining up with TRBD2. The length of the CDR3 is 14 residues. CDR1 is MNHEY and CDR2 is SVGAGI in the germline V gene. V lost 8 bases, J lost 6 bases, and 11 bases stayed unmatched. The CDR3 DNA follows: TGTGCCAGCGGGGGGGACCGCTTCGTGGATACGCAGTATTTT. It is translated as CASGGDRFVDTQYF.

The genes are TRBV7-9 and TRBJ2-7; 12 positions match TRBD2. V shed 4 bases, J shed 2 bases, and the junction held 3 bases outside the gene matches. This CDR3 spans 15 amino acids. Germline assignment: CDR1 SEHNR and CDR2 FQNEAQ (reference sequence). The DNA for the CDR3 is TGTGCCAGCAGCTCTCCTAGCGGGAGGGCCTACGAGCAGTACTTC. It encodes CASSSPSGRAYEQYF. The full variable domain, completed using reference TRBV7-9 and TRBJ2-7, is DTGVSQNPRHKITKRGQNVTFRCDPISEHNRLYWYRQTLGQGPEFLTYFQNEAQLEKSRLLSDRFSAERPKGSFSTLEIQRTEQGDSAMYLCASSSPSGRAYEQYFGPGTRLTVT.

The chain joins TRBV7-6 to TRBJ1-2, with 7 bases that match TRBD1. The germline gives CDR1 SGHVS, CDR2 FNYEAQ. The CDR3 runs 13 residues. Trimming cost V 5 bases and J 5 bases; bases outside gene matches: 5. The CDR3 spells CASSPVQGYGYTF. The CDR3 coding sequence is TGTGCCAGCAGCCCCGTACAGGGGTATGGCTACACCTTC.

V gene TRBV7-2 combines with J gene TRBJ2-3, with unresolved D. V lost 1 base and J 3 bases, leaving 5 bases between the germline ends. CDR1 SGHTA and CDR2 FQGNSA come from the germline V gene. The CDR3 has 13 residues. The CDR3 protein is CASSLDGTDTQYF. As DNA, the CDR3 is TGTGCCAGCAGCTTAGATGGGACAGATACGCAGTATTTT. Filled out from reference TRBV7-2 and TRBJ2-3, the complete variable domain reads GAGVSQSPSNKVTEKGKDVELRCDPISGHTALYWYRQSLGQGLEFLIYFQGNSAPDKSGLPSDRFSAERTGGSVSTLTIQRTQQEDSAVYLCASSLDGTDTQYFGPGTRLTVL.

The chain has TRBV27 and TRBJ2-5; 7 bases align to TRBD1. After removal of 6 bases from V and 1 base from J, the junction contained 2 bases not matched to a gene. Germline CDR1 is MNHEY and CDR2 is SMNVEV (reference sequence). The CDR3 runs to 13 residues. CDR3 coding DNA: TGTGCCAGCAGGTACAGGGGCCAAGAGACCCAGTACTTC. Translating it yields CASRYRGQETQYF.

The CDR3 protein is CASSTRQGSGANVLTF. As DNA, the CDR3 is TGTGCCAGCAGCACGCGACAGGGCTCTGGGGCCAACGTCCTGACTTTC. The gene calls are TRBV7-6 and TRBJ2-6; 7 bases match TRBD1. The V segment lost 5 bases and the J segment 0 bases; nucleotides outside the gene matches: 4. The CDR3 consists of 16 residues. CDR1 is SGHVS and CDR2 is FNYEAQ in the germline V gene.

This clone was found a few times. This sequence joins TRBV5-6 and TRBJ1-6, with a weak D call TRBD1 (5 bases). V was trimmed by 4 bases and J by 7 bases, leaving 12 bases between them. The germline V gene encodes CDR1 SGHDT and CDR2 YYEEEE. CDR3 size: 14 residues. The CDR3 here is CASSPGLGNSPLHF. As DNA, the CDR3 is TGTGCCAGCAGCCCGGGACTGGGGAATTCACCCCTCCACTTT. Full variable domain (remainder filled in from reference TRBV5-6 and TRBJ1-6): DAGVTQSPTHLIKTRGQQVTLRCSPKSGHDTVSWYQQALGQGPQFIFQYYEEEERQRGNFPDRFSGHQFPNYSSELNVNALLLGDSALYLCASSPGLGNSPLHFGNGTRLTVT.